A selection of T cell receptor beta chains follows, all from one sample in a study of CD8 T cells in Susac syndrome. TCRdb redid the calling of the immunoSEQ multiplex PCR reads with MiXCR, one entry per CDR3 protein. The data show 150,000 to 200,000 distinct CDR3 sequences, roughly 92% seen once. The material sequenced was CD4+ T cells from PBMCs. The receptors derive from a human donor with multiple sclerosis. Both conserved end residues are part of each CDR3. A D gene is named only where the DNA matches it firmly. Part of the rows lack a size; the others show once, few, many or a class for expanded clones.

DNA: TGCGCCAGCAGTGGCGTTAGAACCGGGGAGCTGTTTTTT
CDR3: CASSGVRTGELFF
V: TRBV10-1
D: -
size: -
J: TRBJ2-2

DNA: TGTGCCAGCAGACCAAAACCGGGGCCCTGGCCCTACGAGCAGTACTTC
CDR3: CASRPKPGPWPYEQYF
V: TRBV12-3/TRBV12-4
D: -
size: -
J: TRBJ2-7

DNA: TGCAGCGTGACCCATGGGGCGGCAGCGGATACGCAGTATTTT
CDR3: CSVTHGAAADTQYF
V: TRBV29-1
D: -
size: once
J: TRBJ2-3

DNA: TGTGCCAGCAAGAGGCTAGCGGGAGTGCCGGGGGAGACCCAGTACTTC
CDR3: CASKRLAGVPGETQYF
V: TRBV5-4
D: TRBD2
size: -
J: TRBJ2-5

DNA: TGTGCCAGCAGCTTAGATTATGGTCGCGAGACCCAGTACTTC
CDR3: CASSLDYGRETQYF
V: TRBV13
D: -
size: -
J: TRBJ2-5

DNA: TGCGCCAGCAGCTTGGCGGCTAGCGGGAGTAATGAGCAGTTCTTC
CDR3: CASSLAASGSNEQFF
V: TRBV5-1
D: TRBD2
size: -
J: TRBJ2-1

DNA: TGTGCCAGCAATAACTGGTTTTTCAAAAACATTCAGTACTTC
CDR3: CASNNWFFKNIQYF
V: TRBV2
D: -
size: -
J: TRBJ2-4

DNA: TGTGCCAGCAGCCAAGAATTTTATGGCTACACCTTC
CDR3: CASSQEFYGYTF
V: TRBV14
D: -
size: -
J: TRBJ1-2

DNA: TGTGCCAGCAGTTTATTAGGGAATGGAGAGACCCAGTACTTC
CDR3: CASSLLGNGETQYF
V: TRBV12-3/TRBV12-4
D: -
size: -
J: TRBJ2-5

DNA: TGTGCCAGCACCAAGCCCGGACAGGGTACGCAGTATTTT
CDR3: CASTKPGQGTQYF
V: TRBV6-5
D: TRBD1
size: -
J: TRBJ2-3

DNA: TGTGCCAGCAGGACAGACCCGCAAGAGACCCAGTACTTC
CDR3: CASRTDPQETQYF
V: TRBV28
D: -
size: once
J: TRBJ2-5

DNA: TGTGCCACCAGCGCCACGTTTGCAGATACGCAGTATTTT
CDR3: CATSATFADTQYF
V: TRBV24-1
D: -
size: -
J: TRBJ2-3

DNA: TGTGCCAGCAGCCAAATCGGGGGAGGCGCGAACACCGGGGAGCTGTTTTTT
CDR3: CASSQIGGGANTGELFF
V: TRBV3-1
D: -
size: -
J: TRBJ2-2

DNA: TGTGCCAGCGGAACCCGGCAGGGGAGCTACGAGCAGTACTTC
CDR3: CASGTRQGSYEQYF
V: TRBV2
D: -
size: -
J: TRBJ2-7

DNA: TGTGCCAGCAGGACTCGCCTAGGCGGGGTCCAAGAGACCCAGTACTTC
CDR3: CASRTRLGGVQETQYF
V: TRBV3-1
D: -
size: -
J: TRBJ2-5

DNA: TGTGCCAGCAGCTCACGGTCGGGGGGTCTTGAGACCCAGTACTTC
CDR3: CASSSRSGGLETQYF
V: TRBV5-4
D: TRBD2
size: once
J: TRBJ2-5

DNA: TGTGCTACAGTGGGCGGTTACTCTGGGGCCAACGTCCTGACTTTC
CDR3: CATVGGYSGANVLTF
V: TRBV12-5
D: -
size: -
J: TRBJ2-6

DNA: TGTGCCACCAGTGAGAAGACTAGCGGGAGGGCCGGGGAGACCCAGTACTTC
CDR3: CATSEKTSGRAGETQYF
V: TRBV24-1
D: TRBD2
size: -
J: TRBJ2-5

DNA: TGTGCCAGCAGTGTACGGGGGAGAGGCACAGATACGCAGTATTTT
CDR3: CASSVRGRGTDTQYF
V: TRBV2
D: -
size: few
J: TRBJ2-3

DNA: TGTGCCAGCAGCCTCAGTACTACGGAGAACACTGAAGCTTTCTTT
CDR3: CASSLSTTENTEAFF
V: TRBV3-1
D: -
size: -
J: TRBJ1-1

DNA: TGTGCCAGCTCACCACGGGAGGACTATGGCTACACCTTC
CDR3: CASSPREDYGYTF
V: TRBV18
D: -
size: -
J: TRBJ1-2

DNA: TGCGCCAGCAGTGAGTACAGGGTCTCCTACGAGCAGTACTTC
CDR3: CASSEYRVSYEQYF
V: TRBV10-2
D: -
size: -
J: TRBJ2-7

DNA: TGTGCCAGCAGAAATCTTACAGGGGACTCCTACAATGAGCAGTTCTTC
CDR3: CASRNLTGDSYNEQFF
V: TRBV7-2
D: TRBD1
size: -
J: TRBJ2-1

DNA: TGTGCCAGCAGCACACGGGAAACCGGGGAGCTGTTTTTT
CDR3: CASSTRETGELFF
V: TRBV7-3
D: -
size: -
J: TRBJ2-2

DNA: TGCAGTGCTATCCTGGGCGATGTACAGACTTCGGGGCAGCCCCAGCATTTT
CDR3: CSAILGDVQTSGQPQHF
V: TRBV20-1
D: -
size: -
J: TRBJ1-5

DNA: TGCAGTGCTGTAGGGGTGGGTCATGGCTACACCTTC
CDR3: CSAVGVGHGYTF
V: TRBV20-1
D: -
size: -
J: TRBJ1-2

DNA: TGTGCCAGCAGCTCATCTGTCTCCTACGAGCAGTACTTC
CDR3: CASSSSVSYEQYF
V: TRBV6-1
D: -
size: few
J: TRBJ2-7

DNA: TGTGCCAGCAGTCGGGCGGGGACAGGCCCCATAGCTAACTATGGCTACACCTTC
CDR3: CASSRAGTGPIANYGYTF
V: TRBV6-1
D: TRBD1
size: -
J: TRBJ1-2

DNA: TGTGCCAGCAGCTTCACCGGGTTCTACGAGCAGTACTTC
CDR3: CASSFTGFYEQYF
V: TRBV5-6
D: -
size: -
J: TRBJ2-7

DNA: TGTGCCAGCAGCTTGCAGCACACAGATACGCAGTATTTT
CDR3: CASSLQHTDTQYF
V: TRBV5-6
D: -
size: -
J: TRBJ2-3

DNA: TGTGCCAGCAGTTCCGGAGGGGTTGAAGAAAAACTGTTTTTT
CDR3: CASSSGGVEEKLFF
V: TRBV6-2/TRBV6-3
D: -
size: once
J: TRBJ1-4

DNA: TGTGCCAGCAGCGAAGGTAGTTCCGGGGCCAACGTCCTGACTTTC
CDR3: CASSEGSSGANVLTF
V: TRBV6-1
D: -
size: -
J: TRBJ2-6

DNA: TGCGCCAGCAGTCAATCGGACGGGCGAGCAGGAAACACCATATATTTT
CDR3: CASSQSDGRAGNTIYF
V: TRBV23-1
D: -
size: -
J: TRBJ1-3

DNA: TGCGCCAGCAGGCCTGATGGGACAGATACGCAGTATTTT
CDR3: CASRPDGTDTQYF
V: TRBV5-1
D: -
size: once
J: TRBJ2-3

DNA: TGTGCCAGCAGTGAAAGTCATGGTACCCAGTACTTC
CDR3: CASSESHGTQYF
V: TRBV2
D: -
size: -
J: TRBJ2-5

DNA: TGTGCCAGCACCTTACACACACAGGGGGCGGGCGAGCAGTACTTC
CDR3: CASTLHTQGAGEQYF
V: TRBV7-2
D: TRBD1
size: -
J: TRBJ2-7

DNA: TGCGCCAGCGCGGCAGGATCCAACTATGGCTACACCTTC
CDR3: CASAAGSNYGYTF
V: TRBV10-2
D: -
size: -
J: TRBJ1-2

DNA: TGTGCCAGCAGCGACTCGGGGGCGTCGGGCTATGGCTACACCTTC
CDR3: CASSDSGASGYGYTF
V: TRBV6-6
D: -
size: -
J: TRBJ1-2

DNA: TGTGCCAGCAGGCCCATACAGGGGAGGACTGAAGCTTTCTTT
CDR3: CASRPIQGRTEAFF
V: TRBV28
D: TRBD1
size: -
J: TRBJ1-1

DNA: TGTGCCAGCAGTGTCTTCGGGAACACTGAAGCTTTCTTT
CDR3: CASSVFGNTEAFF
V: TRBV9
D: -
size: -
J: TRBJ1-1

DNA: TGTGCCAGCAGTCCAGTCCCGGGCGCCAAAAACATTCAGTACTTC
CDR3: CASSPVPGAKNIQYF
V: TRBV12-3/TRBV12-4
D: -
size: -
J: TRBJ2-4

DNA: TGTGCCATGAGGGGCGAGCAGTACTTC
CDR3: CAMRGEQYF
V: TRBV28
D: -
size: once
J: TRBJ2-7

DNA: TGTGCCAGCAGTAGGAGGCGGCAGCAGTTCTTC
CDR3: CASSRRRQQFF
V: TRBV12-3/TRBV12-4
D: -
size: once
J: TRBJ2-1

DNA: TGCGCCAGCAGCATCGACAGGGGGTCTACTGAAGCTTTCTTT
CDR3: CASSIDRGSTEAFF
V: TRBV5-1
D: TRBD1
size: -
J: TRBJ1-1

DNA: TGTGCCAGCTCACTTCTAAGGACAGGAGCGAACACTGAAGCTTTCTTT
CDR3: CASSLLRTGANTEAFF
V: TRBV18
D: TRBD1
size: -
J: TRBJ1-1

DNA: TGTGCCAACCGGACACGGCCCTACGAGCAGTACTTC
CDR3: CANRTRPYEQYF
V: TRBV28
D: -
size: -
J: TRBJ2-7

DNA: TGTGCCAGCAGCCAAGATTTTAGCGGGGGGTACGGGGAGCTGTTTTTT
CDR3: CASSQDFSGGYGELFF
V: TRBV4-2
D: TRBD2
size: -
J: TRBJ2-2

DNA: TGTGCCAGCAGCCATGCCCCGGACAGGGCCATACTCGGCGAGCAGTACTTC
CDR3: CASSHAPDRAILGEQYF
V: TRBV3-1
D: TRBD1
size: -
J: TRBJ2-7